This T cell receptor (beta chain) was obtained from a study of molecular identifiers for immune sequencing clone quantification. Germline CDR1 reads LNHDA; CDR2 reads SQIVND (reference sequence). The CDR3 is 14 amino acids. Trimming cost V 4 bases and J 6 bases; bases outside gene matches: 5. TCRdb called the PCR reads again in MiXCR, with one record for every CDR3 protein. The sample holds just over 40,000 distinct CDR3 sequences, about a quarter seen once. In the sort, naive CD8 T cells were defined as CD8+CD4-CCR7+CD45RA+. This clonotype originated in a human donor in good health. Some libraries in this study had Jurkat cell RNA spiked in. Input material: naive CD8+ T cells from blood, with Jurkat cell RNA spiked in. As to subset: FACS-sorted CD8+CD4-CCR7+CD45RA+ naive T cells. The chain recombines TRBV19 with TRBJ2-1; TRBD2 matches at 8 bases. Written as DNA, the CDR3 is TGTGCCAGTAGTACAAGCGGGAGCCCCAATGAGCAGTTCTTC. Translating it yields CASSTSGSPNEQFF.